This T cell receptor (beta chain) is from a study of post-analysis software for immune sequencing data. In the study overall: Relapsing-remitting, secondary progressive and progressive-relapsing multiple sclerosis were all included among the disease courses.

This clonotype was seen only a few times. The antigen is unknown. The CDR3 extends over 16 amino acids. Germline V gene sequence: CDR1 MNHEY, CDR2 SMNVEV (reference sequence). Trimming stripped 5 bases from V and 3 bases from J, with 16 bases between. Study findings and constraints: Controls had lower frequencies than patients of about 5 TRBV segments, which included TRBV5-6, TRBV5-1 and TRBV20-1. Compared against controls, patients with multiple sclerosis displayed significantly lower normalized Chao1 diversity.

Presence of unique molecular identifiers characterized the TCR beta cDNA libraries. TCRdb reanalysed the PCR reads using MiXCR and keeps one entry per CDR3 protein. Among 170,000 or so distinct CDR3 sequences, about 29% were seen once, and the ten largest hold around 1.5%. The receptor comes from a girl under 18 with multiple sclerosis. The chain couples TRBV27 to TRBJ2-2; possibly TRBD2 for D (5 bases). The sequenced sample was blood. The CDR3 spells CASSLAGVVYTGELFF. DNA of the CDR3: TGTGCCAGCAGTCTTGCCGGGGTAGTATACACCGGGGAGCTGTTTTTT.